This TCR beta chain was identified in a study of T cell clonality in common variable immunodeficiency. The method was immunoSEQ multiplex PCR; TCRdb's version includes in-frame clones alone and lacks a portion of them. The sample includes fewer than 40,000 clones, none of them occurring once. The germline CDR1 and CDR2 sequences are GTSNPN and SVGIG (reference sequence). This CDR3 comprises 15 residues. This clone has more than one count but fewer than ten. The CDR3 end is not reached by the read, which stops 3 residues before it; the germline J gene fills it in. This clonotype originated in a person aged 18 to 70 in good health. The rearrangement links TRBV30 to TRBJ1-2, with 10 bases aligning to TRBD1. The sequenced material came from peripheral blood mononuclear cells. CDR3 amino acids: CAWSDGTGVVYDYTF. The CDR3 DNA, read in part, is TGTGCCTGGAGTGACGGGACAGGGGTGGTGTACGAC.